These 24 T cell receptor beta chains came from one sample sequenced in a study of T cells in Graves' hyperthyroidism and ophthalmopathy. The source material, RNA transcripts, was used to amplify TCR beta CDR3 regions. First-round RT-PCR of the TCR CDR3 relied on the HTBI primer set. TCRdb passed the multiplex PCR reads through MiXCR, listing each CDR3 protein once. The data contain hundreds of thousands of distinct CDR3 sequences, around 39% of them singletons. Material for sequencing was blood. Receptors originate from a young man with Graves' hyperthyroidism.

The chain uses TRBV20-1 and TRBJ2-5; 8 nucleotides align to TRBD2. With 3 bases clipped from V and 5 bases from J, the junction kept 8 bases outside the gene matches. The CDR3 totals 14 residues. The germline gives CDR1 DFQATT, CDR2 SNEGSKA (reference sequence). Written as DNA, the CDR3 is TGCAGTGCTAGGAGAGCGGGAGAATCGGAGACCCAGTACTTC. Its protein product is CSARRAGESETQYF.

The chain has TRBV7-9 and TRBJ2-7; D unclear. Trimming removed 1 base from V and 1 base from J, with 8 bases in between. The CDR3 loop spans 14 amino acids. The V gene's germline CDR1 is SEHNR and CDR2 FQNEAQ (reference sequence). The CDR3 region is CASSLDTFSYEQYF. The CDR3 DNA is TGTGCCAGCAGCTTAGATACCTTTTCCTACGAGCAGTACTTC.

V gene TRBV10-3 combines with J gene TRBJ1-1; D perhaps matches TRBD1 (6 bases). The CDR3 is 13 residues long. Germline V CDR1 and CDR2: ENHRY, SYGVKD. The V end was cut by 8 bases, the J end by 4 bases, with 14 bases between. CDR3 nucleotides: TGTGCCATCTCTTCAGGGGCCCGCACTGAAGCTTTCTTT. Protein product: CAISSGARTEAFF.

The V gene is TRBV7-6, the J gene TRBJ2-5, with D hard to call. Trimming shortened V by 5 bases and J by 3 bases, and 10 bases separated the two germline ends. Germline V gene data show CDR1 as SGHVS and CDR2 as FNYEAQ. The CDR3 runs to 13 residues. In nucleotides, the CDR3 is TGTGCCAGCAGCCCAGATCCAGAAGAGACCCAGTACTTC. As protein: CASSPDPEETQYF.

The chain recombines TRBV14 with TRBJ1-1; D unclear. CDR1 is SGHDN and CDR2 is FVKESK in the germline V gene. The CDR3 sequence is 14 residues long. V was pared by 2 bases and J by 1 base, with 8 bases between. The CDR3 bases are TGTGCCAGCAGCCAACTCGTCAGGAACACTGAAGCTTTCTTT. Protein: CASSQLVRNTEAFF.

Concerning this clonotype itself: One end of the junction does not line up with germline, which may come from a read error. The rearrangement links TRBV10-2 to TRBJ1-1; D is unclear. This CDR3 is built from 13 residues. Per the germline V gene, CDR1 is WSHSY and CDR2 is SAAADI. CDR3 sequence reads: CASNPSRGTEAFF. CDR3 coding DNA: TGTGCCAGCAACCCTTCTCGGGGTACTGAAGCTTTCTTT.

This clonotype was counted ten times or more. CDR3 nucleotide sequence: TGTGCCAGCAGTGAGTTTCGTGACAGGGTGAATGGCTACACCTTC. This translates into CASSEFRDRVNGYTF. The genes are TRBV2 and TRBJ1-2, with 7 positions matching TRBD1. V was pared by 3 bases and J by 6 bases, with 10 bases of the junction left unmatched. Germline V gives CDR1 SNHLY, CDR2 FYNNEI. The CDR3 is 15 residues long. The variable domain in full, with the rest retrieved from reference TRBV2 and TRBJ1-2, is EPEVTQTPSHQVTQMGQEVILRCVPISNHLYFYWYRQILGQKVEFLVSFYNNEISEKSEIFDDQFSVERPDGSNFTLKIRSTKLEDSAMYFCASSEFRDRVNGYTFGSGTRLTVV.

V usage is TRBV7-2 and J usage is TRBJ2-5, with 10 bases that match TRBD2. The CDR3 contains 14 residues. Germline CDR1 reads SGHTA; CDR2 reads FQGNSA. J lost 3 bases, V lost 6 bases, and 4 bases had no gene match. CDR3 in DNA: TGTGCCAGCAGTGGACTAGCGGCGAAAGAGACCCAGTACTTC. As protein: CASSGLAAKETQYF.

This chain links TRBV11-2 with TRBJ1-2; D gene uncertain. The germline V and J ends were trimmed by 0 bases and 4 bases, with 12 bases remaining between them. The V gene's germline CDR1 is SGHAT and CDR2 FQNNGV. The CDR3 contains 15 residues. The CDR3 sequence: CASSLEGSALYGYTF. CDR3 nucleotide sequence: TGTGCCAGCAGCTTAGAAGGGTCCGCCCTCTATGGCTACACCTTC.

This clonotype has only one observation. This chain connects TRBV5-4 to TRBJ2-5, with D perhaps matching TRBD2 (6 bases). The germline CDR1 and CDR2 sequences are SGHNT and YYREEE (reference sequence). CDR3 length equals 14 residues. Trimming stripped 3 bases from V and 5 bases from J, with 14 bases between. The CDR3 bases are TGTGCCAGCAGCTACGACATGGGAGGCGAGACCCAGTACTTC. Its translation is CASSYDMGGETQYF.

As regards this clonotype: It is likely a read error, because the conserved phenylalanine at the end of the CDR3 is missing. It is unclear where the CDR3 begins or ends on the DNA, so no DNA is shown, and the CDR3 is as TCRdb lists it. V gene TRBV15 combines with J gene TRBJ2-6. The V gene's germline CDR1 is LNHNV and CDR2 YYDKDF (reference sequence). The CDR3 spans 16 amino acids, including both terminal residues. The CDR3 loop reads CATSREQTSGANVLVL.

The table lists this clonotype with many counts. The rearrangement links TRBV10-3 to TRBJ1-1; D remains ambiguous. Germline CDR1 reads ENHRY; CDR2 reads SYGVKD. The CDR3 spans 13 residues. V lost 5 bases and J 6 bases, leaving 13 bases between the germline ends. The CDR3 here is CAISTTRAAEAFF. CDR3 nucleotides: TGTGCCATCAGTACCACTCGGGCCGCTGAAGCTTTCTTT.

The chain recombines TRBV4-1 with TRBJ1-2, with unresolved D. The CDR3 runs to 14 residues. Per germline, CDR1 MGHRA and CDR2 YSYEKL. Between the trimmed V and J ends, which lost 0 bases and 4 bases, there was a span of 9 bases. Written as DNA, the CDR3 is TGCGCCAGCAGCCAAGATAAGGTTTCCTATGGCTACACCTTC. Protein sequence: CASSQDKVSYGYTF.

CDR3 loop: CASSFQTALNYGYTF. The CDR3 nucleotides read TGTGCCAGCAGTTTTCAAACAGCCCTTAACTATGGCTACACCTTC. This chain joins TRBV12-3 or TRBV12-4 and TRBJ1-2; D not certain. With 3 bases removed from V and 1 base from J, the gap between germline ends came to 12 bases. There are 15 residues in the CDR3.

This clonotype was observed many times. The chain combines TRBV7-8 with TRBJ1-1, with D uncertain. The V end was cut by 2 bases, the J end by 1 base, with 11 bases between. The germline V gene has CDR1 SGHVS and CDR2 FQNEAQ. CDR3 length equals 15 residues. CDR3 DNA: TGTGCCAGCAGCTTAATCCGGTCAGGGAACACTGAAGCTTTCTTT. Protein sequence: CASSLIRSGNTEAFF.

This clonotype was counted many times. The chain employs TRBV29-1 and TRBJ2-7; TRBD1 matches 10 bases. The germline CDR1 and CDR2 sequences are SQVTM and ANQGSEA. This CDR3 is 13 amino acids long. V shed 6 bases, J shed 7 bases, and the junction held 9 bases outside the gene matches. This CDR3 reads CSVDRDRGGEQYF. The CDR3 DNA reads TGCAGCGTCGACCGGGACAGGGGAGGGGAGCAGTACTTC.

The J gene is TRBJ2-2, the V gene TRBV10-3; 7 bases match TRBD1. There are 15 residues in the CDR3. Losses at the gene ends were 6 bases for V and 1 base for J; bases not matched to a gene: 5. CDR1 is ENHRY and CDR2 is SYGVKD in the germline V gene. The CDR3 spells CAIRPDRENTGELFF. In DNA, the CDR3 is TGTGCCATCAGACCCGACAGGGAGAACACCGGGGAGCTGTTTTTT.

This clonotype was observed a handful of times. This rearrangement joins TRBV19 to TRBJ2-7; weak D call: TRBD2 (5 bases). The germline V and J ends were trimmed by 5 bases and 2 bases, with 13 bases remaining between them. Germline values: CDR1 LNHDA, CDR2 SQIVND (reference sequence). The CDR3 is 14 residues long. CDR3 in amino acids: CASSDWENAYEQYF. Here the CDR3 DNA reads TGTGCCAGTAGTGATTGGGAGAACGCCTACGAGCAGTACTTC.

This clonotype has a handful of counts. CDR3 sequence (DNA): TGTGCCAGCAGAGCGACAGGGGGGGCCCAGCCCCAGCATTTT. Protein product: CASRATGGAQPQHF. The gene calls are TRBV6-5 and TRBJ1-5, with 9 bases that match TRBD1. CDR1 is MNHEY, CDR2 SVGAGI, per germline. V was pared by 6 bases and J by 7 bases, with 7 bases of the junction left unmatched. The CDR3 has 14 residues.

This clonotype was picked up one time. Possible read error: a much larger clone is one base away. The V gene is TRBV20-1, the J gene TRBJ1-1; no clear D. CDR1 and CDR2 (germline): DFQATT, SNEGSKA (reference sequence). This CDR3 comprises 11 residues. V was clipped by 3 bases and J by 5 bases, with 7 bases between them. CDR3 sequence: CSARAETEAFF. The CDR3 DNA sequence: TGCAGTGCTAGGGCTGAGACTGAAGCTTTCTTT.

This clonotype was found many times. This rearrangement joins TRBV7-8 to TRBJ1-5; no reliable D call. V was trimmed by 5 bases and J by 11 bases, leaving 19 bases between them. CDR1 is SGHVS, CDR2 FQNEAQ, per germline. This CDR3 has 14 residues. CDR3 sequence reads: CASSHLSSQRAQHF. CDR3 DNA sequence: TGTGCCAGCAGCCACTTGTCGTCCCAGAGGGCCCAGCATTTT. Using reference TRBV7-8 and TRBJ1-5 for the parts outside the CDR3, the full variable domain is GAGVSQSPRYKVAKRGQDVALRCDPISGHVSLFWYQQALGQGPEFLTYFQNEAQLDKSGLPSDRFFAERPEGSVSTLKIQRTQQEDSAVYLCASSHLSSQRAQHFGDGTRLSIL.

This clonotype showed up just a few times. The V gene is TRBV7-2, the J gene TRBJ1-6; TRBD1 is a possible D gene (5 bases). The CDR3 covers 16 residues. Germline CDR1 reads SGHTA; CDR2 reads FQGNSA. V was pared by 0 bases and J by 5 bases, with 11 bases between. The CDR3 DNA is TGTGCCAGCAGCTTAGCGGGGGGTTTAAATAATTCACCCCTCCACTTT. Translated: CASSLAGGLNNSPLHF.

This clonotype showed up many times. V gene TRBV29-1 combines with J gene TRBJ2-7; 9 bases align to TRBD1. There are 14 residues in the CDR3. Germline V gene sequence: CDR1 SQVTM, CDR2 ANQGSEA. The V segment lost 7 bases and the J segment 0 bases; nucleotides outside the gene matches: 7. The CDR3 nucleotides read TGCAGCGCCACACAGGGGGCGAGCTCCTACGAGCAGTACTTC. This sequence encodes CSATQGASSYEQYF.

As DNA, the CDR3 is TGTGCCAGTAGTAAGCAGGGAGGTAACATTCAGTACTTC. This sequence encodes CASSKQGGNIQYF. The chain is built from TRBV19 and TRBJ2-4, with TRBD2 as a possible D gene (6 bases). V shed 4 bases and J shed 7 bases, with 11 bases lying between them. The CDR3 is 13 residues long. The germline gives CDR1 LNHDA, CDR2 SQIVND (reference sequence).